This T cell receptor beta chain comes out of a study of T cells after yellow fever vaccination. Study information: Libraries from low-cell-number fractions were prepared with the SMART-Seq v4 Ultra Low Input RNA kit.

Germline assignment: CDR1 DFQATT and CDR2 SNEGSKA (reference sequence). CDR3 size: 10 residues. V lost 3 bases and J lost 5, with 4 bases in between. A universal primer site and UMIs were added as TCR cDNA was made by 5'RACE template switching. Each CDR3 protein is one row after TCRdb ran MiXCR on the 5' RACE reads. The sample consists of 300,000 or so distinct CDR3 sequences, 6.5% to 8.5% of them appearing once. This clonotype was seen repeatedly, ten times or more. Its antigen is undetermined. Study results and limitations: Reappearance after the booster was seen for most primary-vaccination clones, at about 95% CD4 and 80% to 90% CD8.

The rearrangement uses TRBV20-1 and TRBJ1-1; no firm D call. The sequence derives from a man aged 18 to 29 who received the YFV17D yellow fever vaccine. Sequences were derived from PBMCs, sampled 45 days after the first yellow fever vaccination. CDR3: CSARRTEAFF. CDR3 nucleotide sequence: TGCAGTGCTAGGCGGACTGAAGCTTTCTTT.